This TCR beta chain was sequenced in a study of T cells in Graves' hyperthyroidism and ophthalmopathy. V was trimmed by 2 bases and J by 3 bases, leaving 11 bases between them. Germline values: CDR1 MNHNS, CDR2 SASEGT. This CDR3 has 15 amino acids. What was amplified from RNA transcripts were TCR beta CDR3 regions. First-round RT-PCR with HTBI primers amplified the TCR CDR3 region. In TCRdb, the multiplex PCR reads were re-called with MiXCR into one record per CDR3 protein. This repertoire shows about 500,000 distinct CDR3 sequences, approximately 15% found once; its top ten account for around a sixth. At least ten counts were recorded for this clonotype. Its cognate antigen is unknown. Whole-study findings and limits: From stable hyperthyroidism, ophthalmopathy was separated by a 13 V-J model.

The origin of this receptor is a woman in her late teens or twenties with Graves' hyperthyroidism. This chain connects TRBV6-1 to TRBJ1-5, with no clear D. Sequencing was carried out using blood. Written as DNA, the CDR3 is TGTGCCAGCAGTGAACTGTGGGCCTCCAATCAGCCCCAGCATTTT. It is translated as CASSELWASNQPQHF.